This TCR beta chain emerged from a study of Graves' ophthalmopathy and Graves' hyperthyroidism listed by TCRdb under 2018. The study in broad terms: Peripheral blood was collected before any treatment was given, at the time of initial diagnosis. To tell Graves' ophthalmopathy apart from Graves' hyperthyroidism, and to predict which patients would progress to ophthalmopathy, the study relied on TCR beta repertoire signatures. In total, under 150 blood samples were TCR-sequenced: roughly 45 ophthalmopathy, around 75 hyperthyroidism and about 17 hyperthyroidism-to-ophthalmopathy patients. To explore V-J signatures that distinguish ophthalmopathy from hyperthyroidism, a discovery set of about a hundred patients was enrolled, made up of roughly 41 with ophthalmopathy and roughly 55 with stable hyperthyroidism. For independent validation, a separate cohort was made up of fewer than 20 hyperthyroidism patients plus 17 patients who later progressed from hyperthyroidism to ophthalmopathy. In five or six hyperthyroidism patients, the T-cell repertoires found in thyroid tissue were compared with those found in blood. After sampling, hyperthyroidism patients received methimazole starting at 30 mg daily, and ophthalmopathy patients received high-dose intravenous methylprednisolone.

This clonotype was picked up a small number of times. What this receptor recognizes is not known. No base quality information exists; no much larger clone differs at one position. Spanning cysteine to phenylalanine, the CDR3 consists of 14 amino acids. Only the CDR3 DNA stays, 42 bases, in frame from base 1. Reading the germline V gene (reference sequence) gives CDR1 DFQATT and CDR2 SNEGSKA. Trimming takes 5 bases off V and 5 bases off J; junction bases not matched to a gene: 3. A patient counted as having stable hyperthyroidism if there was no progression to ophthalmopathy within 18 months of follow-up. Hyperthyroidism patients were newly diagnosed, were aged 18 to 65 years, and had a disease duration under 2 months. Patients with other autoimmune diseases, uncontrolled infections, pregnancy or lactation were excluded from the study. Diagnosis relied on clinical symptoms, serum thyroxine, TRAb, thyroid ultrasound and orbital computed tomography. PBMCs were isolated from 7.5 to 10 ml of fresh peripheral blood by Ficoll-Paque density gradient centrifugation. Total RNA was extracted using Trizol reagent, and RNA quality was checked on an Agilent 2100 Bioanalyzer.

What the authors observed across the whole study: The 13-signature model separated ophthalmopathy from stable hyperthyroidism with approximately 88% sensitivity and 81% to 82% specificity in cross-validation, and 80%/75% in the test set. In validation, the model predicted ophthalmopathy progression with about 70% sensitivity and 72.22% specificity; 12 predicted patients were CT-confirmed with GO in a median of approximately six months. No statistical method was used to predetermine the sample size, and group allocation was not hidden from the investigators. Most of the expanded thyroid clonotypes with a frequency above 0.001 were also detected in blood, and it was suggested that the thyroid immune response may be reflected by blood repertoires.

TCR beta CDR3 regions were amplified from RNA transcripts for repertoire sequencing. A first-round RT-PCR used HTBI primers with the Qiagen OneStep RT-PCR kit, followed by a second-round multiplex PCR, size selection and purification. Libraries were sequenced paired-end with 100 bp reads on an Illumina HiSeq2000. As for the authors' bioinformatics: SOAPnuke was used to process the reads, removing any read that contained adapters or uncalled bases, had a mean Phred below 15, or lacked an exact match to the constant primer or identifier. High-quality paired reads were merged with COPE v1.2.5. Clonotypes were defined as unique nucleotide sequences and were aligned to IMGT TRB V, D and J references using MiTCR v1.1. The analysis was limited to V-J combinations with a frequency above 0.0001, which together covered 98% to 99.2% of repertoires. For each V-J combination, a TCR clonal expansion and chaos score was defined as F50 clonal expansion divided by the chaos observed in the TCRdist matrix. Features were reduced by Welch's t-statistics and random forest to around 14 V-J combinations, which fed a naive Bayes classifier. The similarity between thyroid and blood repertoires was quantified using the Morisita-Horn index. The public reads were reanalyzed by TCRdb: fastp trimming at Q25, MiXCR alignment, in-frame beta chains only. Rows matching on CDR3 protein sequence are summarized as one entry with the most common DNA and genes. These V and J calls rely on TCRdb rather than the paper's analysis. The sample table records 300,000 to 450,000 distinct CDR3 sequences; 15% to 20% of these occur just once. In total, the top ten clones hold roughly 2.3% of the sample.

The sequenced material came from peripheral blood. The sequence joins TRBV20-1 to TRBJ2-7, with TRBD2 matching 16 junction bases. The receptor comes from an adult woman with stable Graves' hyperthyroidism. The encoded CDR3 is CSAEGTSGRDEQYF. The nucleotide sequence is TGCAGTGCTGAGGGGACTAGCGGGAGGGACGAGCAGTACTTC.